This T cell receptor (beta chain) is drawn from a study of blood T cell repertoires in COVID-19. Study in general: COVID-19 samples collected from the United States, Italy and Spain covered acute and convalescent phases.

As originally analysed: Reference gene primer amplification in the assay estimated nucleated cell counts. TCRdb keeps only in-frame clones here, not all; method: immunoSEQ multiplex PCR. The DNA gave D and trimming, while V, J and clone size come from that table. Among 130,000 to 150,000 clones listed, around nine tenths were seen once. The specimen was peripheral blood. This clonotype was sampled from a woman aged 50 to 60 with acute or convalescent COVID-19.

The CDR3 loop reads CASSPRASSNTGELFF. The CDR3 DNA sequence: TGTGCCAGCAGCCCCCGGGCTAGCTCGAACACCGGGGAGCTGTTTTTT. This chain connects TRBV9 to TRBJ2-2; a possible D gene is TRBD2 (5 bases). V was cut by 4 bases and J by 0 bases, with 13 bases left in between. Germline V gene sequence: CDR1 SGDLS, CDR2 YYNGEE. This CDR3 is built from 16 residues.